The rows below give T cell receptor beta chains drawn from one sample of a study of shared clonotypes between healthy human individuals. Produced via immunoSEQ multiplex PCR; TCRdb's table is partial and in-frame only. In the table there are some 2 million clones, about 95% of which are singletons. The sequenced material came from naive CD8+ T cells sorted from blood. The receptors were gathered from a man younger than 30 in good health. Both conserved end residues are part of each CDR3. D genes are given only for firm matches. Some rows have no size entry. The others give once, few or many, or a class for an expanded clone.

d_call,j_call,clone_size,v_call,cdr3_nt,cdr3_aa
TRBD2,TRBJ2-5,NA,TRBV25-1,TGTGCCAGCAGTGAAATTCAAGCGGGGGTTCAAGAGACCCAGTACTTC,CASSEIQAGVQETQYF
NA,TRBJ1-2,NA,TRBV28,TGTGCCAGCAGTTTATATGAGGGGGAGGGCTATGGCTACACCTTC,CASSLYEGEGYGYTF
TRBD1,TRBJ1-3,once,TRBV29-1,TGCAGCGTTGAAGGGACAGGGGGACGAAACACCATATATTTT,CSVEGTGGRNTIYF
TRBD2,TRBJ2-1,NA,TRBV6-6,TGTGCCAGCCGTTTAGAGCGGGGCTCCTACAATGAGCAGTTCTTC,CASRLERGSYNEQFF
NA,TRBJ1-5,NA,TRBV27,TGTGCCAGCAGTGACCAGAGGGGAGTTCAGCCCCAGCATTTT,CASSDQRGVQPQHF
NA,TRBJ1-1,NA,TRBV15,TGTGCCACCAGCAGAGGAGGGGAGATGAACACTGAAGCTTTCTTT,CATSRGGEMNTEAFF
NA,TRBJ2-7,NA,TRBV21-1,TGTGCCAGCAGCAAGCTAGTAACCTCCGAGCAGTACTTC,CASSKLVTSEQYF
NA,TRBJ2-7,NA,TRBV27,TGTGCCAGCAGTCCTATAACAGGATCCTACGAGCAGTACTTC,CASSPITGSYEQYF
TRBD2,TRBJ2-7,once,TRBV5-5,TGTGCCAGCAGCAGCCCGGGAGGAAGGGCCTACGAGCAGTACTTC,CASSSPGGRAYEQYF
NA,TRBJ2-7,NA,TRBV6-6,TGTGCCAGCAGTTACGAGGGGAGCTCCTACGAGCAGTACTTC,CASSYEGSSYEQYF
NA,TRBJ2-1,NA,TRBV7-2,TGTGCCAGCAGCTTAGGAGCGGGCCCGGGTGAGAATGAGCAGTTCTTC,CASSLGAGPGENEQFF
NA,TRBJ2-1,NA,TRBV19,TGTGCCAGTAGTTTAGACAATGAGCAGTTCTTC,CASSLDNEQFF
TRBD2,TRBJ2-3,NA,TRBV11-2,TGTGCCAGCCATACTAGCGGAACTAGCACAGATACGCAGTATTTT,CASHTSGTSTDTQYF
TRBD2,TRBJ2-7,NA,TRBV7-9,TGTGCCAGCAGCTTAGCGGGACTAGCGCCCGAGCAGTACTTC,CASSLAGLAPEQYF
TRBD2,TRBJ2-3,NA,TRBV4-1,TGCGCCAGCAGCCAAGCCACTAGCGGGGGACGCACAGATACGCAGTATTTT,CASSQATSGGRTDTQYF
NA,TRBJ1-5,NA,TRBV5-5,TGTGCCAGCAGCCCGGACCTCCCGGGCAATCAGCCCCAGCATTTT,CASSPDLPGNQPQHF
TRBD1,TRBJ1-4,NA,TRBV11-2,TGTGCCAGCAGCTTGGGACAGGGGGTTGAAAAACTGTTTTTT,CASSLGQGVEKLFF
NA,TRBJ1-4,NA,TRBV27,TGTGCCAGCAGGGGGGCTAATGAAAAACTGTTTTTT,CASRGANEKLFF
NA,TRBJ1-1,NA,TRBV10-3,TGTGCCATCAACGAAGCAGGGAACACTGAAGCTTTCTTT,CAINEAGNTEAFF
TRBD1,TRBJ2-7,few,TRBV9,TGTGCCAGCAGCCTCGGGACAGGATCATCCTACGAGCAGTACTTC,CASSLGTGSSYEQYF
TRBD1,TRBJ1-1,NA,TRBV6-5,TGTGCCAGCAGCCCAGGGGGTCTGGGGGCTTTCTTT,CASSPGGLGAFF
NA,TRBJ1-1,NA,TRBV11-2,TGTGCCAGCAGCTTTGAAGAGGTTGAAGCTTTCTTT,CASSFEEVEAFF
TRBD2,TRBJ2-1,NA,TRBV5-1,TGCGCCAGCAGTATAGCGGGGGGACCCTTCAATGAGCAGTTCTTC,CASSIAGGPFNEQFF
NA,TRBJ1-6,NA,TRBV19,TGTGCCAGTAGGAACACAAAGGCCTATAATTCACCCCTCCACTTT,CASRNTKAYNSPLHF
NA,TRBJ1-5,once,TRBV5-8,TGTGCCAGCAGCCCAGGGTCGAGTCAGCCCCAGCATTTT,CASSPGSSQPQHF
TRBD1,TRBJ2-7,NA,TRBV13,TGTGCCAGCAGCCCCGGGACAGGCTACGTAGAGCAGTACTTC,CASSPGTGYVEQYF
TRBD2,TRBJ2-3,NA,TRBV11-2,TGTGCCAGCAGTCCACTAGCGGGAGGGCGAGATACGCAGTATTTT,CASSPLAGGRDTQYF
TRBD2,TRBJ2-2,once,TRBV9,TGTGCCAGCAGCGTAGCTGCGGGGGTAGACTCCGGGGAGCTGTTTTTT,CASSVAAGVDSGELFF
NA,TRBJ2-7,NA,TRBV2,TGTGCCAGCAAGGGCCCCTACGAGCAGTACTTC,CASKGPYEQYF
NA,TRBJ1-1,NA,TRBV25-1,TGTGCCAGCAGTGAAGGCGGGGGGACTGAAGCTTTCTTT,CASSEGGGTEAFF
NA,TRBJ2-5,once,TRBV10-3,TGTGCCATCAGTGCCACGGAAGGGGCTGAGACCCAGTACTTC,CAISATEGAETQYF
NA,TRBJ2-7,NA,TRBV29-1,TGCAGCGTTGAAACGGCTCCCTACGAGCAGTACTTC,CSVETAPYEQYF
NA,TRBJ1-1,NA,TRBV29-1,TGCAGCGTTGAATTTGGGGGGCTGGCTTTCTTT,CSVEFGGLAFF
NA,TRBJ2-2,NA,TRBV4-2,TGTGCCAGCAGCCAAGATGGGCAGGGAACCTTGAACACCGGGGAGCTGTTTTTT,CASSQDGQGTLNTGELFF
NA,TRBJ2-7,NA,TRBV27,TGTGCCAGCAAGAGGTCGGACTCCTACGAGCAGTACTTC,CASKRSDSYEQYF
NA,TRBJ1-2,once,TRBV11-2,TGTGCCAGCAGCGGAGGGGGAGGGCGAGACTATGGCTACACCTTC,CASSGGGGRDYGYTF
NA,TRBJ1-2,NA,TRBV6-6,TGTGCCAGCAGTTACCGGCAGGGGATTGACTATGGCTACACCTTC,CASSYRQGIDYGYTF
NA,TRBJ1-5,NA,TRBV7-6,TGTGCCAGCAGCCCGGAGGCGGGTAATCAGCCCCAGCATTTT,CASSPEAGNQPQHF
NA,TRBJ1-5,NA,TRBV19,TGTGCCAGTAGTCCTGGGGTGAATAGCAATCAGCCCCAGCATTTT,CASSPGVNSNQPQHF
NA,TRBJ2-2,NA,TRBV10-3,TGTGCCATCAGTGAGTTCGCGGGTACAAACACCGGGGAGCTGTTTTTT,CAISEFAGTNTGELFF
NA,TRBJ1-4,NA,TRBV4-1,TGCGCCAGCAGCCAAGGCGGTACAGGGTGGGATGAAAAACTGTTTTTT,CASSQGGTGWDEKLFF
TRBD1,TRBJ1-6,NA,TRBV30,TGTGCCTACTCTACAGGGGGTAATTCACCCCTCCACTTT,CAYSTGGNSPLHF
NA,TRBJ2-7,NA,TRBV11-2,TGTGCCAGCAGCTTGGAGTCGTCCTACGAGCAGTACTTC,CASSLESSYEQYF
NA,TRBJ2-6,NA,TRBV10-1,TGCGCCAGCATCCTCGCTGGGGCCAACGTCCTGACTTTC,CASILAGANVLTF
NA,TRBJ2-2,NA,TRBV5-1,TGCGCCAGCAGCTTCACCGCGGACCAAAACGGGGAGCTGTTTTTT,CASSFTADQNGELFF
TRBD2,TRBJ2-5,NA,TRBV9,TGTGCCAGCAGCGAGGGGGGACTAGCCCCAGGAACCCAGTACTTC,CASSEGGLAPGTQYF
NA,TRBJ2-3,NA,TRBV6-5,TGTGCCAGCAGCCAGGACAGAAACACAGATACGCAGTATTTT,CASSQDRNTDTQYF
NA,TRBJ1-1,NA,TRBV27,TGTGCCAGCAGTGAATTTGGCCCCCGAGATACGGAAGCTTTCTTT,CASSEFGPRDTEAFF
TRBD1,TRBJ2-1,NA,TRBV6-5,TGTGCCAGCAGTTACTCGGACAGGAATGAGCAGTTCTTC,CASSYSDRNEQFF
NA,TRBJ2-7,NA,TRBV9,TGTGCCAGCAGCGTAGCCTTCGGGCCGACCTACGAGCAGTACTTC,CASSVAFGPTYEQYF
TRBD1,TRBJ1-6,NA,TRBV30,TGTGCCTGGGAGGGACAGGCGGCTTCACCCCTCCACTTT,CAWEGQAASPLHF
NA,TRBJ2-7,once,TRBV11-2,TGTGCCAGCAGCTTAGATAGTAGCGGAACCTACGAGCAGTACTTC,CASSLDSSGTYEQYF
TRBD2,TRBJ2-1,once,TRBV11-2,TGTGCCAGCAGCTTAGATTCTCGAGCGGGAGGACTTGAGCAGTTCTTC,CASSLDSRAGGLEQFF
TRBD1,TRBJ2-7,NA,TRBV19,TGTGCCAGTTCCGGGACAGGGGGCGAGCAGTACTTC,CASSGTGGEQYF
TRBD1,TRBJ2-7,NA,TRBV6-5,TGTGCCAGCAGTGCTCGACAGGGCTTCTACGAGCAGTACTTC,CASSARQGFYEQYF
NA,TRBJ2-2,once,TRBV7-9,TGTGCCAGCAGCTTAGCGAAGGGGCGAGGAACCGGGGAGCTGTTTTTT,CASSLAKGRGTGELFF
TRBD1,TRBJ1-1,NA,TRBV4-1,TGCGCCAGCAGCTGGGACAGGGGCACTACCATGGCTTTCTTT,CASSWDRGTTMAFF
TRBD1,TRBJ2-1,NA,TRBV30,TGTGCCTGGAGTCGAACCGGGACAGGGGGCTACAATGAGCAGTTCTTC,CAWSRTGTGGYNEQFF
NA,TRBJ1-2,NA,TRBV6-4,TGTGCCAGCAGTGACCTACAGGGCCGTATCGCCTTC,CASSDLQGRIAF